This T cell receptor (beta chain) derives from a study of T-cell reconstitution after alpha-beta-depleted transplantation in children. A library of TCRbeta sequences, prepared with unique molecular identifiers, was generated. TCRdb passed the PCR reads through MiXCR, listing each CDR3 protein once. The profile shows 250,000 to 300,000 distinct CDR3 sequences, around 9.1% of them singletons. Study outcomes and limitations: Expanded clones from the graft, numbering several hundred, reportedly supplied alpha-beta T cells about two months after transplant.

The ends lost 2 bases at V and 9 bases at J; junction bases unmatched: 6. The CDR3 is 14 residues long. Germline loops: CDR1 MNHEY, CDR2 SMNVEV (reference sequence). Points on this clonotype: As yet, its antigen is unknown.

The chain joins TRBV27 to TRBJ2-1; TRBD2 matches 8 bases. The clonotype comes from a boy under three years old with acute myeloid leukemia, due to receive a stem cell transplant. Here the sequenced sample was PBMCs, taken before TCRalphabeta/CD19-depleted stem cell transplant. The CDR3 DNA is TGTGCCAGCAGTTTAACTAGCGGTGGGCGTGAGCAGTTCTTC. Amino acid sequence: CASSLTSGGREQFF.